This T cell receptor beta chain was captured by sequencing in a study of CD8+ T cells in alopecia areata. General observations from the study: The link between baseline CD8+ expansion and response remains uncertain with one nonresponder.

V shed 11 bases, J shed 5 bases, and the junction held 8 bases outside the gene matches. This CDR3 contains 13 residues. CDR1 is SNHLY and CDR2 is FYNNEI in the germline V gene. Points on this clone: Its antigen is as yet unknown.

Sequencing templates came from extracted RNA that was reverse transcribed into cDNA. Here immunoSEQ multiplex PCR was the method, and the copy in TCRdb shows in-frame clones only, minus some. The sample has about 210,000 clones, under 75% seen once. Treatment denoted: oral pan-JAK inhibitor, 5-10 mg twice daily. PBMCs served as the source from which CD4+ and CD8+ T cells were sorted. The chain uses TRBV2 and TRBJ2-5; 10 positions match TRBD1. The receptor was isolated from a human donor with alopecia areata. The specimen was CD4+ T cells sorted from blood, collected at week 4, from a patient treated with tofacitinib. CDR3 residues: CAGMTGGLETQYF. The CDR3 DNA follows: TGTGCCGGGATGACAGGGGGCTTGGAGACCCAGTACTTC.